Following are 17 T cell receptor beta chains from one sample sequenced in a study of T cells in Graves' hyperthyroidism and ophthalmopathy. What was amplified from RNA transcripts were TCR beta CDR3 regions. Carried out on the TCR CDR3, a first-round RT-PCR used the HTBI primer set. TCRdb fed the multiplex PCR reads into MiXCR, producing one record per CDR3 protein. The table includes about 690,000 distinct CDR3 sequences, 15% to 20% detected once. Sequenced input: blood. These TCRs come from a man aged 50 to 59 with Graves' hyperthyroidism.

This clonotype was picked up many times. The chain couples TRBV12-3 or TRBV12-4 to TRBJ1-1; a possible D gene is TRBD1 (6 bases). This CDR3 spans 11 amino acids. Trimming removed 6 bases from V and 6 bases from J, with 8 bases in between. CDR3 coding DNA: TGTGCCAGCAGACAGGGATCTGAAGCTTTCTTT. Translation: CASRQGSEAFF.

This clonotype was detected many times. This sequence joins TRBV19 and TRBJ1-5; TRBD1 aligns across 7 bases. Germline CDR1 LNHDA, CDR2 SQIVND (reference sequence). Trimming removed 6 bases from V and 7 bases from J; junction bases left unmatched: 21. The CDR3 spans 18 residues. CDR3 in amino acids: CASSIPPGQGGGRQPQHF. The CDR3 region has the DNA TGTGCCAGTAGCATTCCTCCGGGACAAGGAGGGGGCAGACAGCCCCAGCATTTT. The full variable domain, its missing parts supplied by reference TRBV19 and TRBJ1-5, is DGGITQSPKYLFRKEGQNVTLSCEQNLNHDAMYWYRQDPGQGLRLIYYSQIVNDFQKGDIAEGYSVSREKKESFPLTVTSAQKNPTAFYLCASSIPPGQGGGRQPQHFGDGTRLSIL.

This clonotype has a count of ten or more. The chain combines TRBV11-2 with TRBJ2-3; 8 nucleotides line up with TRBD2. CDR1 SGHAT and CDR2 FQNNGV come from the germline V gene. J lost 1 base, V lost 2 bases, and 8 bases had no gene match. CDR3 size: 17 residues. The CDR3 DNA sequence: TGTGCCAGCAGCTTAAGTATTCGGGGGGGTGGCACAGATACGCAGTATTTT. Protein sequence: CASSLSIRGGGTDTQYF.

This clonotype occurred many times. The chain carries TRBV13 and TRBJ2-7, with 11 nucleotides matching TRBD2. Trimming took 3 bases from V and 3 from J; bases not matched to a gene: 7. The CDR3 spans 16 residues. In germline, CDR1 is PRHDT, CDR2 FYEKMQ (reference sequence). The CDR3 loop is CASSLGTSGSYYEQYF. CDR3 nucleotide sequence: TGTGCCAGCAGCTTGGGGACTAGCGGTTCCTACTACGAGCAGTACTTC.

The rearrangement joins TRBV5-1 to TRBJ2-1, with 10 bases aligning to TRBD2. In germline, CDR1 is SGHRS, CDR2 YFSETQ. The J segment lost 9 bases and the V segment lost 1 base, leaving 7 bases of the junction unmatched. CDR3 length: 15 residues. The CDR3 region is CASSLIAGGRGEQFF. The DNA of the CDR3 is TGCGCCAGCAGCTTGATAGCGGGAGGCCGGGGTGAGCAGTTCTTC.

This clonotype was counted at least ten times. The chain recombines TRBV5-1 with TRBJ2-7, with 9 bases lining up with TRBD1. Germline CDR1 reads SGHRS; CDR2 reads YFSETQ. Trimming cost V 1 base and J 6 bases; bases outside gene matches: 8. This CDR3 is 15 amino acids long. CDR3 in amino acids: CASSLNRPGQGEQYF. The DNA for the CDR3 is TGCGCCAGCAGCTTGAATCGTCCGGGACAGGGCGAGCAGTACTTC. Complete variable domain (other parts from reference TRBV5-1 and TRBJ2-7): KAGVTQTPRYLIKTRGQQVTLSCSPISGHRSVSWYQQTPGQGLQFLFEYFSETQRNKGNFPGRFSGRQFSNSRSEMNVSTLELGDSALYLCASSLNRPGQGEQYFGPGTRLTVT.

This clonotype was counted only a few times. V gene TRBV27 combines with J gene TRBJ2-3, with 9 bases fitting TRBD1. V lost 2 bases and J lost 6; bases outside the gene matches: 9. In germline, CDR1 is MNHEY, CDR2 SMNVEV (reference sequence). There are 16 residues in the CDR3. CDR3 DNA: TGTGCCAGCAGTTTAGACGGACAGGGGAAGGAGGATACGCAGTATTTT. It encodes CASSLDGQGKEDTQYF.

This clonotype has at least ten counts. V usage is TRBV7-3 and J usage is TRBJ1-1, with 7 bases aligning to TRBD1. Per germline, CDR1 SGHTA and CDR2 FQGTGA. The J segment lost 6 bases and the V segment lost 1 base, leaving 2 bases of the junction unmatched. This CDR3 region has 13 residues. The CDR3 loop is CASSLSTGAEAFF. CDR3 nucleotide sequence: TGTGCCAGCAGCTTAAGCACAGGGGCTGAAGCTTTCTTT.

This clonotype was observed at least ten times. The V gene is TRBV7-8, the J gene TRBJ2-1; D may be TRBD2 (6 bases). Germline V gene lookup returns CDR1 SGHVS and CDR2 FQNEAQ. Trimming pared 1 base from V and 6 bases from J, leaving 10 bases between. The length of the CDR3 is 14 residues. The CDR3 sequence is CASSLGGLRNEQFF. Written as DNA, the CDR3 is TGTGCCAGCAGCTTAGGGGGACTCCGCAATGAGCAGTTCTTC.

The chain is built from TRBV20-1 and TRBJ1-5, with D hard to call. This CDR3 is built from 14 residues. Deletions cut 3 bases from V and 3 bases from J, with 12 bases between. Germline CDR1 DFQATT, CDR2 SNEGSKA (reference sequence). The CDR3 reads CSARGPEPNQPQHF. The CDR3 nucleotides are TGCAGTGCTAGGGGCCCCGAGCCCAATCAGCCCCAGCATTTT.

This clonotype was counted between two and nine times. The chain has TRBV30 and TRBJ1-1, with D possibly matching TRBD1 (6 bases). V dropped 4 bases and J dropped 1 base, with 10 bases sitting between them. CDR1 and CDR2 (germline): GTSNPN, SVGIG (reference sequence). The CDR3 totals 13 residues. Here the CDR3 reads CAWNHRENTEAFF. CDR3 DNA: TGTGCCTGGAATCACAGGGAGAACACTGAAGCTTTCTTT.

The CDR3 protein is CASRGGTGEYTEAFF. The DNA for the CDR3 is TGTGCCAGCAGAGGCGGGACAGGGGAGTACACTGAAGCTTTCTTT. The chain links TRBV2 to TRBJ1-1; 10 nucleotides match TRBD1. The V and J ends lost 6 bases and 3 bases, in that order; junction bases with no gene match: 7. This CDR3 is built from 15 residues. Germline V lookup: CDR1 SNHLY, CDR2 FYNNEI. Full variable domain (outside the CDR3, taken from reference TRBV2 and TRBJ1-1): EPEVTQTPSHQVTQMGQEVILRCVPISNHLYFYWYRQILGQKVEFLVSFYNNEISEKSEIFDDQFSVERPDGSNFTLKIRSTKLEDSAMYFCASRGGTGEYTEAFFGQGTRLTVV.

This clonotype occurred a few times. The chain recombines TRBV19 with TRBJ1-5; TRBD1 aligns across 10 bases. V trimming: 2 bases; J trimming: 2 bases; junction bases outside the gene matches: 9. The length of the CDR3 is 18 residues. Germline CDR1 is LNHDA and CDR2 is SQIVND (reference sequence). The CDR3 DNA reads TGTGCCAGTAGTATAACGAGACAGGGGGCTTTTGGCAATCAGCCCCAGCATTTT. Translated: CASSITRQGAFGNQPQHF.

This clonotype was picked up a small number of times. The chain uses TRBV6-1 and TRBJ1-2; D not resolved. This CDR3 contains 14 residues. Trimming left V 7 bases short and J 4 bases short, with 16 bases between. Germline V gene sequence: CDR1 MNHNS, CDR2 SASEGT. CDR3 bases: TGTGCCAGCACCTACGGTGGGATCTCCTATGGCTACACCTTC. It encodes CASTYGGISYGYTF.

This clonotype was seen at least ten times. This chain connects TRBV6-2 or TRBV6-3 to TRBJ1-2; TRBD1 is a possible D gene (6 bases). Germline CDR1 is MNHEY and CDR2 is SVGEGT. This CDR3 is 14 amino acids long. Trimming left V 2 bases short and J 4 bases short, with 11 bases between. The CDR3 region is CASSYRDTIYGYTF. The CDR3 DNA reads TGTGCCAGCAGTTACAGGGACACTATCTATGGCTACACCTTC.

The rearrangement uses TRBV12-3 or TRBV12-4 and TRBJ1-1; D is possibly TRBD1 (5 bases). V shed 5 bases and J shed 1 base, with 17 bases lying between them. CDR3 length: 16 residues. The DNA of the CDR3 is TGTGCCAGCAGTCCGGACAAAGACGGCCGGAACACTGAAGCTTTCTTT. Translating it yields CASSPDKDGRNTEAFF.

This clonotype came up a few times. V and J are TRBV3-1 and TRBJ2-7; no reliable D call. This CDR3 is built from 13 residues. The V and J ends lost 0 bases and 4 bases respectively, with 7 bases between them. Germline V gene lookup returns CDR1 LGHDT and CDR2 YNNKEL (reference sequence). The CDR3, as DNA: TGTGCCAGCAGCCAAGATGGAGTATACGAGCAGTACTTC. Protein: CASSQDGVYEQYF.